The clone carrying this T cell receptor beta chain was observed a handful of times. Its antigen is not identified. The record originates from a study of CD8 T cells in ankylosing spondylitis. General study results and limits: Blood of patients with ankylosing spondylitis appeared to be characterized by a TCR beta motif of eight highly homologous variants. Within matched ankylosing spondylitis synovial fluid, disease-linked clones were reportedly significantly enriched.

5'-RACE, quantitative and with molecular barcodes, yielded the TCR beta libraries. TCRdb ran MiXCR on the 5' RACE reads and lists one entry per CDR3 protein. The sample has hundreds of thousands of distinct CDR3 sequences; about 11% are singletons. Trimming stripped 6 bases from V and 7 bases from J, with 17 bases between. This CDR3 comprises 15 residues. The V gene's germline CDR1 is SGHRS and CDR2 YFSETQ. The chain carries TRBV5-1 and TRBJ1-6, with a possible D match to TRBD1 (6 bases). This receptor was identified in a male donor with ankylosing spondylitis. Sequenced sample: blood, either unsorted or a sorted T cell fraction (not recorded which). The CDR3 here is CASTPGTGLNSPLHF. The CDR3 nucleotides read TGCGCCAGCACCCCCGGAACAGGGCTCAATTCACCCCTCCACTTT.